This T cell receptor beta chain was sequenced during a study of T cell changes during pregnancy in multiple sclerosis. The data were produced by immunoSEQ multiplex PCR, yet TCRdb's version contains in-frame clones alone and is incomplete. The table lists fewer than 150,000 clones, about 96% of them singletons, with approximately 0.45% in the top ten. Germline V lookup: CDR1 MDHEN, CDR2 SYDVKM. After removal of 7 bases from V and 4 bases from J, the junction contained 8 bases not matched to a gene. The CDR3 length is 15 residues. This receptor was taken from a female donor with multiple sclerosis, enrolled in a pregnancy study. This sample comprised peripheral blood, obtained after pregnancy. The chain combines TRBV28 with TRBJ2-1; TRBD2 matches at 9 bases. The CDR3 region is CASTASGRSYNEQFF. In nucleotides, the CDR3 is TGTGCCAGCACCGCCAGCGGGAGGTCATACAATGAGCAGTTCTTC.